The next 20 T cell receptor beta chains were all read from a single sample in a study of beta chain features in type 1 diabetes. Findings and limits, study-wide: Type 1 diabetes patients had TCRB CDR3s that were shorter (moderately but significantly so) in all four CD4+ subsets.

Every bit of the isolated RNA underwent reverse transcription, so sequencing read expressed TCRB transcripts. Here immunoSEQ multiplex PCR was the method, and the copy in TCRdb shows in-frame clones only, minus some. The sample has around 690,000 clones; 12% are singletons. The antigens of these receptors remain unknown. Sequencing was done on a sample of naive CD4+ T cells from blood. The receptor set was obtained from a man aged 25-40 years with type 1 diabetes.

The rearrangement joins TRBV9 to TRBJ1-4; 7 nucleotides align to TRBD1. This CDR3 comprises 15 residues. Germline V gene data show CDR1 as SGDLS and CDR2 as YYNGEE. The J segment lost 8 bases and the V segment lost 0 bases, leaving 7 bases of the junction unmatched. The DNA of the CDR3 is TGTGCCAGCAGCGTAGAGGAGGGGGCACTGGAAAAACTGTTTTTT. It is translated as CASSVEEGALEKLFF.

This clone has just a few counts. The rearrangement uses TRBV7-2 and TRBJ2-4, with D hard to call. Per the germline V gene, CDR1 is SGHTA and CDR2 is FQGNSA. This CDR3 has 15 amino acids. V was shortened by 3 bases and J by 3 bases, with 12 bases between the two germline ends. CDR3 in amino acids: CASSFLNAGKNIQYF. The CDR3 nucleotides read TGTGCCAGCAGCTTTTTAAATGCCGGCAAAAACATTCAGTACTTC.

The chain has TRBV5-1 and TRBJ1-2; D unclear. Germline lookup yields CDR1 SGHRS and CDR2 YFSETQ. CDR3 size: 14 residues. The V gene lost 0 bases and the J gene lost 8 bases, with 14 bases spanning the gap. In DNA form, the CDR3 reads TGCGCCAGCAGCTTGGAGGAACCTATTGAGGGCTACACCTTC. Amino acids: CASSLEEPIEGYTF.

Only a few counts were recorded for this clone. This rearrangement joins TRBV28 to TRBJ2-1; no clear D gene. This CDR3 is built from 13 residues. The germline gives CDR1 MDHEN, CDR2 SYDVKM. The germline V and J ends were trimmed by 5 bases and 5 bases, with 10 bases remaining between them. The DNA for the CDR3 is TGTGCCAGCAGTACGGACCGTCACAATGAGCAGTTCTTC. Its protein product is CASSTDRHNEQFF.

The gene calls are TRBV11-1 and TRBJ2-1; 7 nucleotides match TRBD1. The CDR3 is made up of 15 amino acids. CDR1 SGHAT and CDR2 FQDESV come from the germline V gene (reference sequence). With V trimmed by 5 bases and J by 4 bases, 8 bases remained unmatched. CDR3 nucleotides: TGTGCCAGCAGCGCTTCGGGACAGAGTTACAATGAGCAGTTCTTC. Translating it yields CASSASGQSYNEQFF.

V and J are TRBV14 and TRBJ2-1, with D tentatively TRBD1 or TRBD2 (6 bases each). This CDR3 has 15 residues. Trimming removed 0 bases from V and 5 bases from J, with 11 bases in between. The germline V gene encodes CDR1 SGHDN and CDR2 FVKESK. The DNA of the CDR3 is TGTGCCAGCAGCCAAGAAGGGGGGCGCCACAATGAGCAGTTCTTC. Translated: CASSQEGGRHNEQFF.

The genes are TRBV11-3 and TRBJ2-5; the D is unclear. The germline V and J ends were trimmed by 1 base and 5 bases, with 11 bases remaining between them. Germline CDR1 SGHNT, CDR2 YENEEA. The CDR3 totals 14 residues. The CDR3 nucleotides are TGTGCCAGCAGCTTAGTGGTAGTGGGGGAGACCCAGTACTTC. Translation gives CASSLVVVGETQYF. Full variable domain (remainder filled in from reference TRBV11-3 and TRBJ2-5): EAGVVQSPRYKIIEKKQPVAFWCNPISGHNTLYWYLQNLGQGPELLIRYENEEAVDDSQLPKDRFSAERLKGVDSTLKIQPAELGDSAVYLCASSLVVVGETQYFGPGTRLLVL.

This clone was counted between two and nine times. The chain combines TRBV5-1 with TRBJ2-3; D is unclear. The CDR3 covers 15 residues. Germline lookup yields CDR1 SGHRS and CDR2 YFSETQ. Trimming shortened V by 3 bases and J by 0 bases, and 11 bases separated the two germline ends. CDR3 in amino acids: CASSSEPTSTDTQYF. The CDR3 DNA reads TGCGCCAGCAGCTCCGAACCTACTAGCACAGATACGCAGTATTTT.

This clone turned up a few times. This chain links TRBV7-2 with TRBJ2-7; maybe TRBD1 (5 bases). Per the germline V gene, CDR1 is SGHTA and CDR2 is FQGNSA. CDR3 size: 19 residues. V shed 2 bases and J shed 0 bases, with 23 bases lying between them. The CDR3 DNA is TGTGCCAGCAGCTTATTTAGTCTTCCGATTGGGCAGGGCTCCTACGAGCAGTACTTC. This translates into CASSLFSLPIGQGSYEQYF.

There are a few counts of this clone. The V gene is TRBV11-2, the J gene TRBJ2-7; TRBD2 might be the D (5 bases). Germline loops: CDR1 SGHAT, CDR2 FQNNGV. The CDR3 is made up of 14 amino acids. Trimming left V 5 bases short and J 2 bases short, with 13 bases between. The CDR3 DNA reads as TGTGCCAGCAGCCCCGATGGAGGAACCTACGAGCAGTACTTC. Protein sequence: CASSPDGGTYEQYF.

This clone occurred once. The gene calls are TRBV7-8 and TRBJ2-2; 7 bases line up with TRBD1. After removal of 5 bases from V and 6 bases from J, the junction contained 9 bases not matched to a gene. Per the germline V gene, CDR1 is SGHVS and CDR2 is FQNEAQ. There are 15 residues in the CDR3. CDR3 in amino acids: CASSQQGIFPGELFF. The CDR3 nucleotides read TGTGCCAGCAGCCAACAGGGGATATTCCCCGGGGAGCTGTTTTTT.

This chain uses TRBV4-3 with TRBJ2-2; possible D gene TRBD1, 6 bases. The CDR3 sequence is 16 residues long. Germline V gives CDR1 LGHNA, CDR2 YSLEER. V was clipped by 4 bases and J by 0 bases, with 12 bases between them. The CDR3, as DNA: TGCGCCAGCAGCCCCAGACAGGACGCGAACACCGGGGAGCTGTTTTTT. Translating it yields CASSPRQDANTGELFF.

This clone was seen a single time. The V and J genes are TRBV9 and TRBJ1-6, with a possible D match to TRBD1 (6 bases). Trimming cost V 6 bases and J 0 bases, with 16 bases left between them. Germline values: CDR1 SGDLS, CDR2 YYNGEE. The CDR3 extends over 17 amino acids. The CDR3 here is CASTLGGVGSYNSPLHF. The CDR3 coding sequence is TGTGCCAGCACCCTAGGGGGTGTCGGCTCCTATAATTCACCCCTCCACTTT.

This rearrangement joins TRBV30 to TRBJ1-4; D is possibly TRBD1 (5 bases). The length of the CDR3 is 15 residues. V lost 0 bases and J 7 bases, leaving 15 bases between the germline ends. Germline-derived CDR1 and CDR2 are GTSNPN and SVGIG (reference sequence). The CDR3 loop is CAWSVIRGEGEKLFF. Written as DNA, the CDR3 is TGTGCCTGGAGTGTAATTCGGGGGGAAGGTGAAAAACTGTTTTTT.

About this clone itself: Other DNA sequences in the same sample also yield this CDR3. The chain links TRBV29-1 to TRBJ2-7; TRBD1 is a possible D gene (6 bases). The CDR3 length is 13 residues. With 3 bases removed from V and 2 bases from J, the gap between germline ends came to 11 bases. The germline gives CDR1 SQVTM, CDR2 ANQGSEA. CDR3 residues: CSVDGAGAYEQYF. CDR3 bases: TGCAGCGTTGACGGCGCAGGGGCCTACGAGCAGTACTTC.

The chain combines TRBV29-1 with TRBJ2-2, with D possibly TRBD1 on 6 matching bases. Germline-derived CDR1 and CDR2 are SQVTM and ANQGSEA. V shed 4 bases and J shed 2 bases, with 11 bases lying between them. The CDR3 sequence is 14 residues long. CDR3 protein: CSVGTDSNTGELFF. DNA of the CDR3: TGCAGCGTTGGGACGGACAGTAACACCGGGGAGCTGTTTTTT.

The sample holds a few counts of this clone. This same CDR3 is encoded by further DNA sequences in the sample. Here the CDR3 DNA reads TGTGCCTGGAGTGTAGAAAGCAATCAGCCCCAGCATTTT. As protein: CAWSVESNQPQHF. This chain uses TRBV30 with TRBJ1-5; no clear D. In germline, CDR1 is GTSNPN, CDR2 SVGIG (reference sequence). The V and J ends lost 0 bases and 1 base respectively, with 4 bases between them. The CDR3 has 13 residues. Full variable domain (remainder filled in from reference TRBV30 and TRBJ1-5): SQTIHQWPATLVQPVGSPLSLECTVEGTSNPNLYWYRQAAGRGLQLLFYSVGIGQISSEVPQNLSASRPQDRQFILSSKKLLLSDSGFYLCAWSVESNQPQHFGDGTRLSIL.

As for this clone: The sample contains more than one DNA sequence encoding this CDR3. The V call is TRBV6-5, the J call TRBJ1-5, with D possibly matching TRBD1 (5 bases). Germline values: CDR1 MNHEY, CDR2 SVGAGI. CDR3 length equals 13 residues. V lost 9 bases and J lost 2, with 11 bases in between. CDR3 DNA sequence: TGTGCCAGTCGTGGAGGGGGCAATCAGCCCCAGCATTTT. It translates to CASRGGGNQPQHF.

Only a few counts were recorded for this clone. V gene TRBV4-3 combines with J gene TRBJ2-2; D is unclear. This CDR3 has 13 amino acids. Deletions cut 0 bases from V and 6 bases from J, with 5 bases between. Per the germline V gene, CDR1 is LGHNA and CDR2 is YSLEER. The CDR3 region is CASSQDRPGELFF. CDR3 sequence (DNA): TGCGCCAGCAGCCAAGATAGACCCGGGGAGCTGTTTTTT.

This clone was observed a few times. This chain links TRBV19 with TRBJ2-2; D possibly corresponds to TRBD1 (6 bases). The V end lost 4 bases, the J end lost 0 bases, and 9 bases lay between the germline ends. Germline V gene lookup returns CDR1 LNHDA and CDR2 SQIVND (reference sequence). CDR3 length: 15 residues. CDR3 nucleotide sequence: TGTGCCAGTAGTACCGGACAGCCGAACACCGGGGAGCTGTTTTTT. It yields the protein CASSTGQPNTGELFF.